This T cell receptor beta chain emerged from a study of blood T cells in healthy people across ages. Study outcomes and limitations: TCR beta diversity per million T cells fell roughly linearly with age. Observed TCR beta diversity showed a strong correlation with the percentage of naive T cells as measured by flow cytometry. Comparison with aged donors showed that long-lived donors had more naive CD4+ cells and higher diversity.

Worth noting for this clonotype: Its antigen is not identified.

Germline V gene lookup returns CDR1 MNHEY and CDR2 SVGEGT. This CDR3 contains 15 residues. V gave up 2 bases and J gave up 6 bases; unmatched junction bases: 4. Alongside a J-beta primer mix, a sample-barcoded 5' primer served in a second PCR lasting roughly 6 to 12 cycles. TCRdb processed the 5' RACE reads anew with MiXCR; each CDR3 protein has one entry. The table lists approximately 1,000,000 distinct CDR3 sequences, roughly two fifths of them singletons, with around 12% in the top ten. The sequencing input was blood. The chain carries TRBV6-2 or TRBV6-3 and TRBJ2-3; 11 bases are a match to TRBD2. The source is a man between 18 and 35 years old in good health. The CDR3 DNA reads TGTGCCAGCAGTTACCTAGCGGGGGGACTGGATACGCAGTATTTT. This gives the protein CASSYLAGGLDTQYF.